One TCR beta chain is described in this entry. Its antigen remains undetermined. Base qualities are missing; no much larger clone stands one base away. Other DNA sequences of this sample code for an identical CDR3. For the CD8 naive samples, CD45RO-negative cells were positively selected for CCR7, yielding a CD45RA+CCR7+ population from which TemRA cells were excluded. The donors were healthy, HIV-negative adults who had no recently reported acute infections or vaccinations. Every donor was a Caucasian adult residing in Nashville, Tennessee, USA. Blood was obtained by leukapheresis, after which PBMCs were separated by Ficoll-Histopaque density gradient centrifugation and cryopreserved in liquid nitrogen vapor phase. Purity and quantity of every magnetically sorted T cell population were checked by analytical flow cytometry. From each sorted fraction, genomic DNA was isolated and quantified by UV absorbance on a Nanodrop 2000c.

TCR CDR3 regions were amplified from genomic DNA by multiplex PCR using the deep immunoSEQ assay. Extracted genomic DNA from each cell subset was spread evenly across all wells of several immunoSEQ 96-well plates, with each plate serving as a replicate. For sorted subsets, around 200 ng genomic DNA, equal to approximately 30,000 T cell genomes, was loaded into each replicate PCR. Purified libraries were measured with a Qubit 3.0 fluorometer, size-checked on a Bioanalyzer 2100, and measured again with the KAPA Library Quantification kit. Every immunoSEQ 96-well plate was sequenced on a separate single-read 150-cycle Illumina NextSeq 550 flow cell. The authors processed their data as follows. The immunoSEQ output contained only junctional sequences without quality scores, so filtering could not match that applied to full-length reads. Sequences were annotated with PyIR, a Python wrapper for IgBLAST v1.9, and V/J genes and CDR3 were assigned using IMGT germline references. Reads were removed for weak V/J assignments (E-value above 1e-6), missing CDR3, stop codons, out-of-frame junctions, or ambiguous translated residues. V3J clonotypes were defined as sequences sharing an identical inferred V gene, J gene, and CDR3 amino acid sequence. Percentage overlap between repertoires was computed as shared unique clonotypes divided by the size of the smaller repertoire. RTK rarefaction, the Chao1 estimator, and Recon v2.1 estimates of unobserved clonotypes were used to assess repertoire richness. For all TCRbeta clonotypes obtained by the gDNA method from several donors, generation probabilities were computed with OLGA. The table was pulled from immuneACCESS by TCRdb, which kept in-frame rearrangements only. Such tables lose some clones; where checked, under half of the loss comes from unresolved V genes, and the rest has no known cause. The D gene and trimming were derived from the DNA, and the V and J assignments and clone size from that table. This sample lists about 2.1 million clones; over 85% were detected once. The top ten clonotypes cover about 1.7% of the sample.

This specimen belongs to a study of shared clonotypes between healthy human individuals (dated by TCRdb to 2020 to 2022). Background for the entire study: The cohort included a few men and a couple of women between 18 and 49 years of age. For each donor, CD4 naive and CD4 memory were each given three plates, CD8 naive was given two plates, and CD8 memory was given one plate. To estimate repertoire size and how much clonotypes are shared between individuals, the study performed deep sequencing of blood TCR repertoires from five healthy adults. To increase sequencing depth and limit assay-specific biases, different laboratories used diverse techniques to prepare libraries and sequence TCR repertoires. Leukapheresis yielded between about 0.94 and 8.9 billion PBMCs per donor. What the work shows at the level of the full study, not this receptor alone: Pairwise subsampling indicated that sequencing depth was expected to affect the degree of clonotype sharing among donors. Even with the large sequencing depth, rarefaction of the sorted-subset datasets indicated that sequencing was incomplete. Because the study included a small number of donors, the genetic and exposure-history diversity represented was limited. Only blood was sampled, and tissue TCR repertoires likely differ from those in blood. Higher generation probabilities were observed for clonotypes shared by all four sorted-subset donors than for non-shared clonotypes. When a handful of donors were compared, the shared fraction of clonotypes was approximately 5% for naive CD4, roughly 3.4% for naive CD8, more than 2% for memory CD4, and 0.4% for memory CD8. Naive subsets generally had larger estimated clonotype richness than memory subsets.

From the cysteine through the phenylalanine, the CDR3 covers 14 amino acids. Only the CDR3 DNA is retained, 42 bases long and in frame from the first base. According to the germline V gene, CDR1 reads SGDLS and CDR2 reads YYNGEE. V and J lose 0 bases and 1 base, and a span of 5 bases separates them. The chain links TRBV9 with TRBJ2-1, with the identity of the D gene unclear. The TCR originated in a man between 18 and 29 years old in good health. Some clones in this sample may be carry-over from other donors' samples. The material sequenced was naive CD8+ T cells from PBMCs. The sample's cell subset or site, from its label and the paper: CD45RA+CCR7+. Here is the DNA: TGTGCCAGCAGCGTAGAAGGATCCTACAATGAGCAGTTCTTC. Protein translation: CASSVEGSYNEQFF.